This T cell receptor beta chain originates from a study of blood T cell repertoires in COVID-19. The overall study: The cDNA or gDNA used as material had been derived from T cells, B-cell-depleted T cells, or PBMCs.

In the study's own analysis: Estimates of nucleated cell counts were drawn from the amplification of reference gene primers. The method was immunoSEQ multiplex PCR; TCRdb's version includes in-frame clones alone and lacks a portion of them. V, J and clone size are those of that table, while D and trimming were read from the DNA. The table includes roughly 78,000 clones, roughly 86% detected once. Germline values: CDR1 SGHNT, CDR2 YYREEE (reference sequence). J was trimmed by 0 bases and V by 2 bases; bases with no gene match: 4. This CDR3 is built from 15 residues. This chain connects TRBV5-4 to TRBJ1-2; 7 nucleotides align to TRBD1. Sequenced input: peripheral blood. This receptor was taken from a woman aged 55-70 years with acute or convalescent COVID-19. CDR3 bases: TGTGCCAGCAGCTTCGGCCAGGGGGCTAACTATGGCTACACCTTC. As protein: CASSFGQGANYGYTF.